This TCR beta chain was captured by sequencing in a study of neurological immune-mediated disorders. Findings of the study overall: Phylogenetic grouping put 18 of 34 multiple sclerosis patients' repertoires into one related-CDR3 cluster, a possible signature. No sharing of CDR3 amino acid sequences was observed among expanded clones across subjects, suggesting private repertoires in all groups.

Germline V gene data show CDR1 as ENHRY and CDR2 as SYGVKD. The CDR3 sequence is 15 residues long. The V and J ends lost 2 bases and 4 bases respectively, with 11 bases between them. PBMCs stored at -80 C, numbering 2 million, were the origin of the unsorted libraries. This clonotype was counted at least ten times. Antigen unknown. The cDNA was synthesized by 5'RACE incorporating 10-nucleotide random UMIs. Using its own MiXCR run on the 5' RACE reads, TCRdb lists one record per CDR3 protein. The table records 50,000 to 85,000 distinct CDR3 sequences, less than 5.5% of them present only once. This rearrangement joins TRBV10-3 to TRBJ2-2; TRBD1 is a possible D gene (5 bases). Input material: PBMCs. The clonotype was recovered from a woman in her 30s with multiple sclerosis. CDR3: CAISEGLQATGELFF. The CDR3 DNA sequence: TGTGCCATCAGTGAGGGGCTACAGGCCACCGGGGAGCTGTTTTTT.